The next 29 T cell receptor beta chains were all read from a single sample in a study of technical replicates of blood from several donors. Clones were sequenced by immunoSEQ multiplex PCR, and TCRdb holds only the in-frame ones, with some missing. The sample records 90,000 to 100,000 clones, approximately 96% being singletons. What was sequenced was T cells isolated from PBMCs. The receptors originated from a human donor in good health.

CDR3 in DNA: TGCGCCAGCAGTGAGTCGCTCAGGGGGGTTATCGATGAGCAGTTCTTC. This encodes CASSESLRGVIDEQFF. J is TRBJ2-1 and V is TRBV10-2; D possibly corresponds to TRBD1 (7 bases). Germline V CDR1 and CDR2: WSHSY, SAAADI. The CDR3 consists of 16 residues. The V gene lost 0 bases and the J gene lost 8 bases, with 17 bases spanning the gap.

This rearrangement joins TRBV11-2 to TRBJ2-3, with D maybe TRBD2 (5 bases). CDR1 and CDR2 from the germline V gene are SGHAT and FQNNGV. The CDR3 has 14 residues. V was clipped by 8 bases and J by 1 base, with 13 bases between them. The CDR3 region has the DNA TGTGCCAGCCAAGGCCGGGGTGGCACAGATACGCAGTATTTT. As protein: CASQGRGGTDTQYF.

The chain joins TRBV27 to TRBJ2-3; a weak D match, TRBD2 (5 bases). The CDR3 length is 13 residues. Germline CDR1 reads MNHEY; CDR2 reads SMNVEV (reference sequence). The ends were cut back, 6 bases at V and 1 base at J, with 8 bases in the middle. The CDR3 region has the DNA TGTGCCAGCAGGGACTTCGGCACAGATACGCAGTATTTT. It codes for CASRDFGTDTQYF.

The chain carries TRBV5-8 and TRBJ2-5; maybe TRBD1 (5 bases). The V end was cut by 4 bases, the J end by 5 bases, with 15 bases between. Germline V gene lookup returns CDR1 SGHTS and CDR2 YDEGEE. The CDR3 extends over 14 amino acids. CDR3 loop: CASSPRQGGETQYF. The CDR3 nucleotides are TGTGCCAGCAGCCCTCGGCAGGGTGGGGAGACCCAGTACTTC.

The V call is TRBV7-9, the J call TRBJ2-2; D gene ambiguous. The CDR3 is 15 residues long. The V end lost 4 bases, the J end lost 0 bases, and 9 bases lay between the germline ends. Per germline, CDR1 SEHNR and CDR2 FQNEAQ (reference sequence). This CDR3 reads CASSWPAANTGELFF. The CDR3 DNA reads as TGTGCCAGCAGCTGGCCTGCCGCGAACACCGGGGAGCTGTTTTTT.

The chain links TRBV19 to TRBJ2-3; tentatively, D is TRBD1 (6 bases). Trimming left V 3 bases short and J 2 bases short, with 9 bases between. The CDR3 loop spans 14 amino acids. From germline, CDR1 is LNHDA and CDR2 SQIVND (reference sequence). This chain's CDR3 is CASSIGQITDTQYF. CDR3 sequence (DNA): TGTGCCAGTAGTATCGGACAGATCACAGATACGCAGTATTTT.

The V and J genes are TRBV28 and TRBJ2-7; perhaps TRBD1 as D (6 bases). The germline CDR1 and CDR2 sequences are MDHEN and SYDVKM. The CDR3 contains 16 residues. Trimming took off 5 bases at V and 2 bases at J, with 19 bases between the two ends. DNA of the CDR3: TGTGCCAGCAGTGGGCTTGGGGCCACAGGGACCTACGAGCAGTACTTC. This gives the protein CASSGLGATGTYEQYF. Full variable domain (rest looked up from reference TRBV28 and TRBJ2-7): DVKVTQSSRYLVKRTGEKVFLECVQDMDHENMFWYRQDPGLGLRLIYFSYDVKMKEKGDIPEGYSVSREKKERFSLILESASTNQTSMYLCASSGLGATGTYEQYFGPGTRLTVT.

The J gene is TRBJ2-3, the V gene TRBV5-1; a possible D gene is TRBD2 (6 bases). Per the germline V gene, CDR1 is SGHRS and CDR2 is YFSETQ. This CDR3 spans 14 amino acids. The V end lost 0 bases, the J end lost 1 base, and 6 bases lay between the germline ends. DNA of the CDR3: TGCGCCAGCAGCTTGGAGCGGGGCACAGATACGCAGTATTTT. It yields the protein CASSLERGTDTQYF. Combining the CDR3 with reference TRBV5-1 and TRBJ2-3 gives the whole variable domain KAGVTQTPRYLIKTRGQQVTLSCSPISGHRSVSWYQQTPGQGLQFLFEYFSETQRNKGNFPGRFSGRQFSNSRSEMNVSTLELGDSALYLCASSLERGTDTQYFGPGTRLTVL.

The CDR3 DNA follows: TGTGCCAGCAGTTTAATCAGGCAACTCTACGAGCAGTACTTC. Translation gives CASSLIRQLYEQYF. The chain employs TRBV28 and TRBJ2-7; D gene uncertain. CDR3 length: 14 amino acids. CDR1 and CDR2 from the germline V gene are MDHEN and SYDVKM. V gave up 2 bases and J gave up 3 bases, with 11 bases separating them.

The chain combines TRBV7-8 with TRBJ1-5; 8 bases fit TRBD1. This CDR3 has 15 amino acids. Germline CDR1 is SGHVS and CDR2 is FQNEAQ. After removal of 10 bases from V and 0 bases from J, the junction contained 8 bases not matched to a gene. The CDR3 nucleotides read TGTGCCACCGGACAGGGCGCCTATAGCAATCAGCCCCAGCATTTT. Translated: CATGQGAYSNQPQHF. Together with reference TRBV7-8 and TRBJ1-5, the CDR3 gives the full variable domain: GAGVSQSPRYKVAKRGQDVALRCDPISGHVSLFWYQQALGQGPEFLTYFQNEAQLDKSGLPSDRFFAERPEGSVSTLKIQRTQQEDSAVYLCATGQGAYSNQPQHFGDGTRLSIL.

V usage is TRBV7-6 and J usage is TRBJ2-2; tentatively, D is TRBD2 (6 bases). There are 17 residues in the CDR3. V lost 3 bases and J lost 4, with 18 bases in between. Per the germline V gene, CDR1 is SGHVS and CDR2 is FNYEAQ. In DNA form, the CDR3 reads TGTGCCAGCAGCTTTGTGGTGTTAGCGGAACGCACCGGGGAGCTGTTTTTT. Amino acid sequence: CASSFVVLAERTGELFF.

The chain combines TRBV25-1 with TRBJ2-3; 7 bases are a match to TRBD1. The CDR3 loop spans 17 amino acids. The germline gives CDR1 MGHDK, CDR2 SYGVNS. V lost 3 bases, J lost 2 bases, and 11 bases stayed unmatched. CDR3 amino acids: CASSDKTGRRVTDTQYF. CDR3 sequence (DNA): TGTGCCAGCAGTGACAAGACAGGGAGAAGGGTCACAGATACGCAGTATTTT.

Remarks on this clone: This same CDR3 is encoded by further DNA sequences in the sample. This chain connects TRBV2 to TRBJ2-3; the D is unclear. The germline V gene has CDR1 SNHLY and CDR2 FYNNEI. Trimming cost V 7 bases and J 2 bases, with 4 bases left between them. The CDR3 extends over 11 amino acids. CDR3 region: CASKLTDTQYF. The CDR3 DNA sequence: TGTGCCAGCAAGCTCACAGATACGCAGTATTTT.

This sequence joins TRBV19 and TRBJ1-1, with D possibly being TRBD1 (5 bases). Germline assignment: CDR1 LNHDA and CDR2 SQIVND (reference sequence). V lost 5 bases and J 1 base, leaving 8 bases between the germline ends. The CDR3 has 13 amino acids. The CDR3 sequence: CASSGAQNTEAFF. As DNA, the CDR3 is TGTGCCAGTAGTGGGGCGCAGAACACTGAAGCTTTCTTT.

The J gene is TRBJ2-3, the V gene TRBV5-1, with TRBD1 matching over 7 bases. V shed 2 bases, J shed 0 bases, and the junction held 3 bases outside the gene matches. Per germline, CDR1 SGHRS and CDR2 YFSETQ. This CDR3 has 15 residues. For the CDR3, the DNA is TGCGCCAGCAGCTTCGGGACAGCTAGCACAGATACGCAGTATTTT. This encodes CASSFGTASTDTQYF.

This chain links TRBV13 with TRBJ1-1; 7 positions match TRBD1. V shed 4 bases and J 0 bases; nucleotides not matched to a gene: 2. There are 14 residues in the CDR3. CDR1 is PRHDT, CDR2 FYEKMQ, per germline (reference sequence). CDR3 in amino acids: CASSSGTVNTEAFF. CDR3 DNA: TGTGCCAGCAGCTCCGGGACAGTGAACACTGAAGCTTTCTTT.

The chain combines TRBV9 with TRBJ1-2; TRBD1 aligns across 9 bases. CDR1 and CDR2 (germline): SGDLS, YYNGEE. The length of the CDR3 is 16 residues. V shed 5 bases, J shed 4 bases, and the junction held 12 bases outside the gene matches. CDR3 coding DNA: TGTGCCAGCAGAGGACAGGGACAGGGAAGGACCTATGGCTACACCTTC. Translation: CASRGQGQGRTYGYTF.

The chain combines TRBV2 with TRBJ2-5; 11 positions match TRBD2. The CDR3 runs 17 residues. Germline V lookup: CDR1 SNHLY, CDR2 FYNNEI. The V and J ends lost 3 bases and 1 base, in that order; junction bases with no gene match: 7. The CDR3 sequence is CASSERIAGGIQETQYF. In DNA, the CDR3 is TGTGCCAGCAGTGAGAGGATAGCGGGAGGGATCCAAGAGACCCAGTACTTC.

The V gene is TRBV5-6, the J gene TRBJ1-2; D is possibly TRBD1 (6 bases). Germline V gene lookup returns CDR1 SGHDT and CDR2 YYEEEE. The length of the CDR3 is 14 residues. The V end lost 0 bases, the J end lost 3 bases, and 9 bases lay between the germline ends. Here the CDR3 DNA reads TGTGCCAGCAGCTTGGGACAGGTCTACTATGGCTACACCTTC. Its translation: CASSLGQVYYGYTF.

The CDR3 region is CASSGRDSQETQYF. CDR3 nucleotides: TGTGCCAGCAGCGGCCGGGACAGCCAAGAGACCCAGTACTTC. V gene TRBV7-8 combines with J gene TRBJ2-5; TRBD1 matches at 7 bases. The J segment lost 1 base and the V segment lost 5 bases, leaving 4 bases of the junction unmatched. Per germline, CDR1 SGHVS and CDR2 FQNEAQ. The CDR3 has 14 residues. Supplemented by reference TRBV7-8 and TRBJ2-5, the full variable domain reads GAGVSQSPRYKVAKRGQDVALRCDPISGHVSLFWYQQALGQGPEFLTYFQNEAQLDKSGLPSDRFFAERPEGSVSTLKIQRTQQEDSAVYLCASSGRDSQETQYFGPGTRLLVL.

The V and J genes are TRBV4-1 and TRBJ1-1; 7 bases align to TRBD1. The V and J ends lost 8 bases and 1 base, in that order; junction bases with no gene match: 4. The CDR3 is 13 amino acids. Germline loops: CDR1 MGHRA, CDR2 YSYEKL. In DNA, the CDR3 is TGCGCCAGCCAGGGACAGCAGAACACTGAAGCTTTCTTT. As protein: CASQGQQNTEAFF.

The CDR3 DNA reads as TGTGCCAGTCAGTTAACAGGGGTTGGCGAGACCCAGTACTTC. It codes for CASQLTGVGETQYF. J is TRBJ2-5 and V is TRBV19, with 7 bases lining up with TRBD1. CDR1 and CDR2 (germline): LNHDA, SQIVND (reference sequence). This CDR3 comprises 14 residues. V was pared by 8 bases and J by 5 bases, with 11 bases of the junction left unmatched.

This chain joins TRBV5-1 and TRBJ2-3; tentative D call: TRBD2 (7 bases). The CDR3 runs to 17 residues. V was pared by 5 bases and J by 0 bases, with 19 bases between. Germline-derived CDR1 and CDR2 are SGHRS and YFSETQ. The CDR3 loop reads CASSATVGGVSTDTQYF. The CDR3 DNA is TGCGCCAGCAGTGCCACTGTAGGGGGGGTTAGCACAGATACGCAGTATTTT.

The chain couples TRBV6-6 to TRBJ2-5, with D maybe TRBD2 (6 bases). V lost 0 bases to trimming and J lost 5 bases, with 10 bases between them. The germline gives CDR1 MNHNY, CDR2 SVGAGI (reference sequence). The CDR3 runs 14 residues. CDR3 residues: CASSYSGGGETQYF. DNA for the CDR3: TGTGCCAGCAGTTACTCCGGGGGAGGTGAGACCCAGTACTTC.

The chain joins TRBV20-1 to TRBJ2-1; D is ambiguous. CDR1 and CDR2 (germline): DFQATT, SNEGSKA (reference sequence). This CDR3 has 11 amino acids. V was trimmed by 1 base and J by 9 bases, leaving 7 bases between them. The CDR3 sequence: CSARGATEQFF. Here the CDR3 DNA reads TGCAGTGCTAGAGGGGCGACTGAGCAGTTCTTC.

The chain uses TRBV5-4 and TRBJ1-1, with D uncertain. Germline V lookup: CDR1 SGHNT, CDR2 YYREEE (reference sequence). The CDR3 spans 14 residues. V was cut by 0 bases and J by 0 bases, with 6 bases left in between. CDR3 coding DNA: TGTGCCAGCAGCTTGGAACAGTTGAACACTGAAGCTTTCTTT. Its protein product is CASSLEQLNTEAFF. Variable domain in full (rest from reference TRBV5-4 and TRBJ1-1): ETGVTQSPTHLIKTRGQQVTLRCSSQSGHNTVSWYQQALGQGPQFIFQYYREEENGRGNFPPRFSGLQFPNYSSELNVNALELDDSALYLCASSLEQLNTEAFFGQGTRLTVV.

The chain is built from TRBV7-8 and TRBJ1-1; D is unclear. CDR1 SGHVS and CDR2 FQNEAQ come from the germline V gene. The CDR3 has 15 residues. V lost 1 base and J 3 bases, leaving 12 bases between the germline ends. The CDR3 nucleotides are TGTGCCAGCAGCTTAGTTGCCCGCAGATACACTGAAGCTTTCTTT. It specifies CASSLVARRYTEAFF.

This chain joins TRBV5-1 and TRBJ2-5; 7 bases match TRBD2. This CDR3 is 16 amino acids long. Germline trimming cut 5 bases from V and 1 base from J; bases unmatched to any gene: 11. Germline V gives CDR1 SGHRS, CDR2 YFSETQ. CDR3 DNA: TGCGCCAGCAGACTGGGGGGGATGGGGGGCCAAGAGACCCAGTACTTC. Translation gives CASRLGGMGGQETQYF. Using reference TRBV5-1 and TRBJ2-5 for the parts outside the CDR3, the full variable domain is KAGVTQTPRYLIKTRGQQVTLSCSPISGHRSVSWYQQTPGQGLQFLFEYFSETQRNKGNFPGRFSGRQFSNSRSEMNVSTLELGDSALYLCASRLGGMGGQETQYFGPGTRLLVL.

This chain uses TRBV18 with TRBJ2-2, with 9 positions matching TRBD1. After removal of 3 bases from V and 4 bases from J, the junction contained 9 bases not matched to a gene. CDR1 KGHSH and CDR2 LQKENI come from the germline V gene. The CDR3 has 17 amino acids. The CDR3 sequence is CASSPPGTGYSTGELFF. In nucleotides, the CDR3 is TGTGCCAGCTCACCCCCCGGGACAGGGTATTCCACCGGGGAGCTGTTTTTT. The variable domain in full, completed from reference TRBV18 and TRBJ2-2, reads NAGVMQNPRHLVRRRGQEARLRCSPMKGHSHVYWYRQLPEEGLKFMVYLQKENIIDESGMPKERFSAEFPKEGPSILRIQQVVRGDSAAYFCASSPPGTGYSTGELFFGEGSRLTVL.